Below, 10 T cell receptor beta chains from the same sample are listed, as sequenced in a study of T cell repertoires and HLA-DP antigens. TCRdb's table, derived via immunoSEQ multiplex PCR, lists solely in-frame clones and lacks some. The sample carries over 60,000 clones, about 80% recorded once. The antigens of these receptors remain unknown. Sample: CD4+ T cells from PBMCs. These receptors all stem from a man aged 55-75 years in good health and CMV-seronegative.

The rearrangement joins TRBV28 to TRBJ2-3, with unresolved D. This CDR3 is built from 12 residues. CDR1 and CDR2 (germline): MDHEN, SYDVKM. V dropped 11 bases and J dropped 0 bases, with 9 bases sitting between them. The chain's CDR3 is CALQDSTDTQYF. The CDR3 DNA reads TGTGCCCTGCAGGATAGCACAGATACGCAGTATTTT.

A note on this clone: Additional DNA sequences in this sample encode the identical CDR3. The chain couples TRBV5-1 to TRBJ2-3, with TRBD1 matching over 9 bases. Unmatched junction bases numbered 2, after V lost 0 bases and J lost 0 bases. CDR3 length: 16 amino acids. Germline lookup yields CDR1 SGHRS and CDR2 YFSETQ. CDR3 residues: CASSLAGQGSTDTQYF. The CDR3 bases are TGCGCCAGCAGCTTGGCGGGACAGGGTAGCACAGATACGCAGTATTTT. Using reference TRBV5-1 and TRBJ2-3 for the parts outside the CDR3, the full variable domain is KAGVTQTPRYLIKTRGQQVTLSCSPISGHRSVSWYQQTPGQGLQFLFEYFSETQRNKGNFPGRFSGRQFSNSRSEMNVSTLELGDSALYLCASSLAGQGSTDTQYFGPGTRLTVL.

This rearrangement joins TRBV18 to TRBJ2-3; TRBD2 matches 10 bases. The CDR3 extends over 17 amino acids. V trimming: 1 base; J trimming: 1 base; junction bases outside the gene matches: 5. CDR1 and CDR2 (germline): KGHSH, LQKENI. The CDR3 is CASSPLAGGRGTDTQYF. The CDR3 DNA sequence: TGTGCCAGCTCACCACTAGCGGGAGGACGAGGCACAGATACGCAGTATTTT.

The rearrangement joins TRBV10-1 to TRBJ2-7; D is perhaps TRBD1 or TRBD2 (5 bases each). Trimming took off 11 bases at V and 4 bases at J, with 21 bases between the two ends. From germline, CDR1 is WNHNN and CDR2 SYGVQD (reference sequence). The CDR3 spans 14 residues. The DNA of the CDR3 is TGCGCCCTAGGAGGCAGGGAAGTTTCTTACGAGCAGTACGTC. Its protein product is CALGGREVSYEQYV.

The chain joins TRBV11-3 to TRBJ2-3; TRBD2 might be the D (6 bases). The germline gives CDR1 SGHNT, CDR2 YENEEA. This CDR3 is 15 amino acids long. The germline V and J ends were trimmed by 7 bases and 0 bases, with 14 bases remaining between them. DNA of the CDR3: TGTGCCAGCACCAAAACCGGGACTAGCACAGATACGCAGTATTTT. Translating it yields CASTKTGTSTDTQYF. Supplemented by reference TRBV11-3 and TRBJ2-3, the full variable domain reads EAGVVQSPRYKIIEKKQPVAFWCNPISGHNTLYWYLQNLGQGPELLIRYENEEAVDDSQLPKDRFSAERLKGVDSTLKIQPAELGDSAVYLCASTKTGTSTDTQYFGPGTRLTVL.

The count of this clone is one. V is TRBV30 and J is TRBJ1-4; unclear D gene. Trimming removed 0 bases from V and 1 base from J, with 9 bases in between. The CDR3 sequence is 15 residues long. The germline V gene has CDR1 GTSNPN and CDR2 SVGIG (reference sequence). CDR3 sequence (DNA): TGTGCCTGGAGTGTGAACACCAGAACTAATGAAAAACTGTTTTTT. It yields the protein CAWSVNTRTNEKLFF.

The gene calls are TRBV30 and TRBJ1-5, with D perhaps TRBD1 (5 bases). Germline CDR1 reads GTSNPN; CDR2 reads SVGIG (reference sequence). V was cut by 2 bases and J by 7 bases, with 18 bases left in between. The CDR3 length is 15 residues. Here the CDR3 reads CAWSSRGTGYQPQHF. The CDR3 coding sequence is TGTGCCTGGAGTTCCCGGGGCACGGGATACCAGCCCCAGCATTTT.

The chain joins TRBV30 to TRBJ2-3; no reliable D call. Trimming shortened V by 1 base and J by 0 bases, and 5 bases separated the two germline ends. The CDR3 consists of 13 residues. CDR1 and CDR2 (germline): GTSNPN, SVGIG (reference sequence). In nucleotides, the CDR3 is TGTGCCTGGAGTGAACGGAGCACAGATACGCAGTATTTT. Its translation is CAWSERSTDTQYF.

The rearrangement uses TRBV19 and TRBJ1-2; the match to TRBD1 covers 11 bases. The junction had 5 bases not matched to a gene; V was cut back by 5 bases and J by 6 bases. This CDR3 has 14 residues. CDR1 and CDR2 (germline): LNHDA, SQIVND (reference sequence). CDR3 sequence reads: CASSLRTGGDGYTF. The CDR3, as DNA: TGTGCCAGTAGTCTCCGGACAGGGGGCGATGGCTACACCTTC.

The chain combines TRBV6-1 with TRBJ2-7; 7 bases agree with TRBD1. Per the germline V gene, CDR1 is MNHNS and CDR2 is SASEGT. Unmatched junction bases numbered 10, after V lost 4 bases and J lost 7 bases. The CDR3 is 14 amino acids. As DNA, the CDR3 is TGTGCCAGCAGTGTGGACAGGTCCCTGGGGGAGCAGTACTTC. Translating gives CASSVDRSLGEQYF.